Sequencing of this T cell receptor (beta chain) was carried out in a study of cytomegalovirus exposure and HLA in healthy donors. V was pared by 4 bases and J by 2 bases, with 3 bases of the junction left unmatched. CDR3 size: 14 residues. Germline lookup yields CDR1 SGHRS and CDR2 YFSETQ. This clone was counted between two and nine times. As yet, its antigen is unknown. Different DNA sequences within this sample yield the same CDR3. 13 Jbeta primers and 60 Vbeta primers were used for the PCR. Produced via immunoSEQ multiplex PCR; TCRdb's table is partial and in-frame only. Seen here are 65,000 to 85,000 clones, around 72% observed once, and the top ten hold 14%. The study's findings and limits: As a later analysis revealed, most CMV-associated TCR beta chains appeared HLA-restricted.

The chain carries TRBV5-1 and TRBJ2-5, with 9 bases lining up with TRBD2. Specimen: PBMCs. This receptor was identified in a male donor in good health and CMV-seropositive. The CDR3 DNA reads TGCGCCAGCAGCCTCACTAGCGGGCAAGAGACCCAGTACTTC. It encodes CASSLTSGQETQYF.